One sample yielded the 27 T cell receptor beta chains listed below, sequenced in a study of chemoradiotherapy in HPV16-positive cancers. The method was immunoSEQ multiplex PCR; TCRdb's version includes in-frame clones alone and lacks a portion of them. Among approximately 14,000 clones listed, around 88% were seen once. This specimen was blood, taken from a patient who underwent chemoradiotherapy. These receptors originate from a human donor with HPV-associated anogenital cancer.

The chain recombines TRBV5-1 with TRBJ1-5, with D perhaps TRBD1 (5 bases). The CDR3 is made up of 17 amino acids. Between the trimmed V and J ends, which lost 6 bases and 0 bases, there was a span of 19 bases. In germline, CDR1 is SGHRS, CDR2 YFSETQ. The DNA for the CDR3 is TGCGCCAGCAACCCACGGCCGACAGTTCATAGCAATCAGCCCCAGCATTTT. This gives the protein CASNPRPTVHSNQPQHF.

A single count supports this clone. The chain employs TRBV6-1 and TRBJ2-1, with 14 bases aligning to TRBD2. The V and J ends lost 0 bases and 10 bases, in that order; junction bases with no gene match: 8. Germline loops: CDR1 MNHNS, CDR2 SASEGT. CDR3 length: 17 residues. The chain's CDR3 is CASSEARGLAGVLEQFF. CDR3 bases: TGTGCCAGCAGTGAAGCGCGGGGACTAGCGGGAGTCTTAGAGCAGTTCTTC.

The chain has TRBV28 and TRBJ2-7, with TRBD1 identical over 10 bases. This CDR3 has 15 amino acids. The J segment lost 5 bases and the V segment lost 6 bases, leaving 10 bases of the junction unmatched. Germline-derived CDR1 and CDR2 are MDHEN and SYDVKM. Here the CDR3 DNA reads TGTGCCAGCAGGAGATCGGACAGGGGGTTAAACGAGCAGTACTTC. Translated, it gives CASRRSDRGLNEQYF.

This chain uses TRBV28 with TRBJ1-2, with TRBD1 matching 10 bases. The CDR3 has 16 residues. The trim removed 8 bases at V and 8 bases at J, leaving 17 bases unmatched. Germline V lookup: CDR1 MDHEN, CDR2 SYDVKM. The CDR3 protein is CASSNLRDRGLRGYTF. CDR3 coding DNA: TGTGCCAGCTCCAATCTCCGGGACAGGGGCCTGAGGGGCTACACCTTC.

This sequence joins TRBV13 and TRBJ2-1, with D possibly matching TRBD1 (6 bases). V dropped 4 bases and J dropped 2 bases, with 12 bases sitting between them. Germline V gene sequence: CDR1 PRHDT, CDR2 FYEKMQ (reference sequence). The CDR3 contains 15 residues. CDR3 coding DNA: TGTGCCAGCAGCTGGGGGCCACCCCCCTACAATGAGCAGTTCTTC. Translating it yields CASSWGPPPYNEQFF.

The chain has TRBV5-4 and TRBJ1-1, with a possible D match to TRBD1 (6 bases). This CDR3 spans 16 amino acids. Germline assignment: CDR1 SGHNT and CDR2 YYREEE (reference sequence). With 2 bases removed from V and 0 bases from J, the gap between germline ends came to 14 bases. CDR3 DNA: TGTGCCAGCAGCTTTTCGTCAGGGGCTATGAACACTGAAGCTTTCTTT. Translated, it gives CASSFSSGAMNTEAFF.

This chain joins TRBV2 and TRBJ1-2, with TRBD1 matching 10 bases. V gave up 5 bases and J gave up 6 bases; unmatched junction bases: 6. CDR1 SNHLY and CDR2 FYNNEI come from the germline V gene. The CDR3 spans 14 residues. The CDR3, as DNA: TGTGCCAGCAGTCGGGACAGGGGAGATAATGGCTACACCTTC. It encodes CASSRDRGDNGYTF.

V usage is TRBV4-1 and J usage is TRBJ2-5; 7 nucleotides align to TRBD1. V lost 3 bases and J lost 0; bases outside the gene matches: 1. Germline values: CDR1 MGHRA, CDR2 YSYEKL. The CDR3 runs to 14 residues. This CDR3 reads CASSQGQYQETQYF. Here the CDR3 DNA reads TGCGCCAGCAGCCAGGGACAGTACCAAGAGACCCAGTACTTC.

This chain uses TRBV9 with TRBJ2-2; 8 nucleotides match TRBD2. The CDR3 is 17 residues long. J lost 7 bases, V lost 0 bases, and 11 bases had no gene match. In germline, CDR1 is SGDLS, CDR2 YYNGEE. The DNA for the CDR3 is TGTGCCAGCAGCGTAGCTTTGCTATTTAGCGGGGACGGGGAGCTGTTTTTT. Protein product: CASSVALLFSGDGELFF.

This chain uses TRBV5-1 with TRBJ2-1; 9 bases map to TRBD2. This CDR3 region has 16 residues. Germline-derived CDR1 and CDR2 are SGHRS and YFSETQ. With V trimmed by 0 bases and J by 5 bases, 6 bases remained unmatched. CDR3 protein: CASSLAREGWHNEQFF. The CDR3 DNA follows: TGCGCCAGCAGCTTGGCGCGGGAGGGCTGGCACAATGAGCAGTTCTTC.

This clone was found once. The chain links TRBV4-1 to TRBJ2-5; weak D call: TRBD2 (5 bases). V shed 0 bases and J shed 5 bases, with 7 bases lying between them. The germline V gene has CDR1 MGHRA and CDR2 YSYEKL. CDR3 length: 13 residues. The CDR3: CASSQDRRETQYF. The DNA for the CDR3 is TGCGCCAGCAGCCAAGATAGGAGGGAGACCCAGTACTTC.

A single count supports this clone. The chain couples TRBV9 to TRBJ1-2; 8 positions agree with TRBD1. Germline CDR1 and CDR2: SGDLS and YYNGEE. The CDR3 spans 12 residues. Trimming at V came to 7 bases and at J to 5 bases, leaving 4 bases not matched to a gene. The CDR3 DNA reads as TGTGCCAGCGGGGGACAGGCTTATGGCTACACCTTC. Protein: CASGGQAYGYTF. Full variable domain (missing parts from reference TRBV9 and TRBJ1-2): DSGVTQTPKHLITATGQRVTLRCSPRSGDLSVYWYQQSLDQGLQFLIQYYNGEERAKGNILERFSAQQFPDLHSELNLSSLELGDSALYFCASGGQAYGYTFGSGTRLTVV.

In its sample, this clone was seen a few times. The chain links TRBV6-4 to TRBJ2-1; no definite D call. The CDR3 is 13 residues long. V was pared by 0 bases and J by 4 bases, with 4 bases between. CDR1 MRHNA and CDR2 SNTAGT come from the germline V gene. The CDR3 reads CASSDSSYNEQFF. The DNA of the CDR3 is TGTGCCAGCAGTGACTCGAGTTACAATGAGCAGTTCTTC.

The V gene is TRBV4-1, the J gene TRBJ1-6; D call uncertain. V lost 0 bases, J lost 4 bases, and 13 bases lay in between. The CDR3 loop spans 17 amino acids. The V gene's germline CDR1 is MGHRA and CDR2 YSYEKL. The CDR3 loop is CASSQEALGRYNSPLHF. For the CDR3, the DNA is TGCGCCAGCAGCCAAGAAGCTCTCGGCAGATATAATTCACCCCTCCACTTT.

The chain joins TRBV5-6 to TRBJ2-7; 7 nucleotides match TRBD2. Germline values: CDR1 SGHDT, CDR2 YYEEEE. Trimming removed 1 base from V and 3 bases from J; junction bases left unmatched: 7. The CDR3 spans 15 residues. CDR3 coding DNA: TGTGCCAGCAGCTTGAAAGTTACTAGCGACTACGAGCAGTACTTC. The encoded protein is CASSLKVTSDYEQYF.

V gene TRBV6-6 combines with J gene TRBJ1-5; TRBD1 aligns across 7 bases. Trimming removed 6 bases from V and 6 bases from J; junction bases left unmatched: 11. Germline V gene lookup returns CDR1 MNHNY and CDR2 SVGAGI (reference sequence). The CDR3 runs to 15 residues. The DNA of the CDR3 is TGTGCCAGCAGCGATGGACAGGCGAAGATTCAGCCCCAGCATTTT. Translating it yields CASSDGQAKIQPQHF.

The rearrangement links TRBV20-1 to TRBJ1-5; D is possibly TRBD1 (5 bases). CDR3 size: 11 residues. In germline, CDR1 is DFQATT, CDR2 SNEGSKA (reference sequence). The V and J ends lost 5 bases and 4 bases respectively, with 6 bases between them. In DNA form, the CDR3 reads TGCAGTGCTGCAGGGAATCAGCCCCAGCATTTT. Translation: CSAAGNQPQHF.

The chain has TRBV7-2 and TRBJ1-1; a weak D match, TRBD1 (6 bases). The CDR3 spans 14 residues. V lost 5 bases and J lost 0, with 10 bases in between. CDR1 is SGHTA, CDR2 FQGNSA, per germline. The CDR3 sequence is CASSPDRLNTEAFF. CDR3 bases: TGTGCCAGCAGCCCGGACAGATTGAACACTGAAGCTTTCTTT.

The CDR3 DNA is TGCAGCGTTGAATCTTCCAGGAGTAACTATGGCTACACCTTC. Translating gives CSVESSRSNYGYTF. V is TRBV29-1 and J is TRBJ1-2; D is ambiguous. The germline V gene has CDR1 SQVTM and CDR2 ANQGSEA. V was shortened by 2 bases and J by 1 base, with 11 bases between the two germline ends. This CDR3 has 14 residues.

This chain uses TRBV6-6 with TRBJ2-5, with D perhaps matching TRBD1 (5 bases). The CDR3 runs to 13 residues. Germline values: CDR1 MNHNY, CDR2 SVGAGI (reference sequence). Trimming took off 4 bases at V and 1 base at J, with 7 bases between the two ends. Here the CDR3 reads CASSLTVQETQYF. The CDR3 bases are TGTGCCAGCAGTTTGACAGTCCAAGAGACCCAGTACTTC.

V usage is TRBV6-1 and J usage is TRBJ1-4, with D perhaps TRBD1 (6 bases). CDR1 and CDR2 from the germline V gene are MNHNS and SASEGT. V was cut by 1 base and J by 2 bases, with 11 bases left in between. This CDR3 is 16 amino acids long. This chain's CDR3 is CASSEGWGHTNEKLFF. The CDR3 region has the DNA TGTGCCAGCAGTGAAGGTTGGGGACACACTAATGAAAAACTGTTTTTT.

The chain uses TRBV5-5 and TRBJ1-5; 8 bases are a match to TRBD1. The germline V gene has CDR1 SGHKS and CDR2 YYEKEE (reference sequence). This CDR3 contains 16 residues. Trimming took 4 bases from V and 7 from J; bases not matched to a gene: 13. The CDR3 protein is CASSPSTGEARQPQHF. In DNA, the CDR3 is TGTGCCAGCAGCCCATCGACAGGGGAGGCAAGGCAGCCCCAGCATTTT.

This clone came up a few times. The genes are TRBV19 and TRBJ2-7; no firm D call. The CDR3 sequence is 15 residues long. Trimming took 6 bases from V and 3 from J, leaving 18 bases between them. From germline, CDR1 is LNHDA and CDR2 SQIVND (reference sequence). CDR3 sequence reads: CASRQMGGLLYEQYF. The CDR3 DNA reads as TGTGCCAGTAGACAAATGGGCGGTCTTCTCTACGAGCAGTACTTC. Full variable domain (remainder filled in from reference TRBV19 and TRBJ2-7): DGGITQSPKYLFRKEGQNVTLSCEQNLNHDAMYWYRQDPGQGLRLIYYSQIVNDFQKGDIAEGYSVSREKKESFPLTVTSAQKNPTAFYLCASRQMGGLLYEQYFGPGTRLTVT.

This sequence joins TRBV4-1 and TRBJ1-6; the D is unclear. The V and J ends lost 5 bases and 5 bases respectively, with 19 bases between them. Germline loops: CDR1 MGHRA, CDR2 YSYEKL. The CDR3 has 17 residues. Written as DNA, the CDR3 is TGCGCCAGCAGCTCGGTTAATATGGGATTCGATAATTCACCCCTCCACTTT. The encoded protein is CASSSVNMGFDNSPLHF.

This clone came up a few times. Since no conserved phenylalanine or tryptophan closes the CDR3, a read error is the likely cause. No DNA is shown, since the ends of the CDR3 on it are uncertain; the CDR3 is the one TCRdb lists. The chain uses TRBV5-6 and TRBJ1-1. CDR1 is SGHDT and CDR2 is YYEEEE in the germline V gene. Counting both end residues, the CDR3 totals 8 amino acids. The CDR3 here is CASSRPSG.

The chain has TRBV5-1 and TRBJ1-6; TRBD1 is a possible D gene (5 bases). The CDR3 loop spans 13 amino acids. V was pared by 1 base and J by 17 bases, with 16 bases between. Germline lookup yields CDR1 SGHRS and CDR2 YFSETQ. The CDR3 DNA reads TGCGCCAGCAGCTTGATGCAGGGAGGCCCAATCCACTTT. It translates to CASSLMQGGPIHF.

V and J are TRBV5-4 and TRBJ2-1; 8 bases map to TRBD2. The V and J ends lost 7 bases and 5 bases, in that order; junction bases with no gene match: 14. The CDR3 is made up of 16 amino acids. Germline CDR1 SGHNT, CDR2 YYREEE (reference sequence). CDR3 sequence: CASHWSALADNNEQFF. In DNA form, the CDR3 reads TGTGCCAGCCACTGGTCGGCACTAGCGGACAACAATGAGCAGTTCTTC.